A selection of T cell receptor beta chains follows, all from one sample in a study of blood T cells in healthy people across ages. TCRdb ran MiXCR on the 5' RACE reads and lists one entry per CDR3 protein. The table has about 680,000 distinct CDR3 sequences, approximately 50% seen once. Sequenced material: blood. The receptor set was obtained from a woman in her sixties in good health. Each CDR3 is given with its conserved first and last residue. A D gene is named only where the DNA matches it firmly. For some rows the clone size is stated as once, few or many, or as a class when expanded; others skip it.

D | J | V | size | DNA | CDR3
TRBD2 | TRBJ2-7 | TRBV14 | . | TGTGCCAGCAGCCGACAGACTAGCGGGGGGACCACCTACGAGCAGTACTTC | CASSRQTSGGTTYEQYF
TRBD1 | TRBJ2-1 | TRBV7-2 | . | TGTGCCAGCAGGCCTCTTCCGGGACAGGGTTCTGATGAGCAGTTCTTC | CASRPLPGQGSDEQFF
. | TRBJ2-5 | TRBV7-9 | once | TGTGCCAGCAGCGTAACGGGAGACCAAGAGACCCAGTACTTC | CASSVTGDQETQYF
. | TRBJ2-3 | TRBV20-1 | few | TGCAGTGCCGGGACGGGGGATACGCAGTATTTT | CSAGTGDTQYF
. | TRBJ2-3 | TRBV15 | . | TGTGCCACCAGCAGAGGCCGGGATACGCAGTATTTT | CATSRGRDTQYF
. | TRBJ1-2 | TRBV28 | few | TGTGCCAGCAGGACCATAGGACGTGGCTACACCTTC | CASRTIGRGYTF
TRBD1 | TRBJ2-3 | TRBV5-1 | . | TGCGCCAGCACGAAGGGACAGGGGAAGGCAGATACGCAGTATTTT | CASTKGQGKADTQYF
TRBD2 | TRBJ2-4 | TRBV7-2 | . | TGTGCCAGCAGCTTAAGTACTAGCGGGAGGTCGGGCATTCAGTACTTC | CASSLSTSGRSGIQYF
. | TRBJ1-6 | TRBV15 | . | TGTGCCACCAGCAGAGCTGGCACAGATCATTCACCCCTCCACTTT | CATSRAGTDHSPLHF
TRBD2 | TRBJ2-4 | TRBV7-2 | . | TGTGCCAGCAGCTTCGGGGGACTAGCGGGGGCCAAAAACATTCAGTACTTC | CASSFGGLAGAKNIQYF
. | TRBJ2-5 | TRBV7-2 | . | TGTGCCAGCACCCGAGGAGAGCTTGGCAATGAGCAGTACTTC | CASTRGELGNEQYF
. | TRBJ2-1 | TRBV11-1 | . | TGTGCCAGCAGCTTAGCCGAGGTAACTTTTAACAATGAGCAGTTCTTC | CASSLAEVTFNNEQFF
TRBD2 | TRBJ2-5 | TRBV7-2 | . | TGTGCCAGCAGCTTACATAGGACTAGCGGTTTTCAAGAGACCCAGTACTTC | CASSLHRTSGFQETQYF
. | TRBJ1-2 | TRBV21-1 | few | TGTGCCAGAGTAGGCCTCAAGCGGGGCTACACCTTC | CARVGLKRGYTF
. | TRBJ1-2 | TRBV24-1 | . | TGTGCCACCAGTGATCCGTCGGCCCAGACCTATGGCTACACCTTC | CATSDPSAQTYGYTF
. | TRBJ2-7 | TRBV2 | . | TGTGCCAGCAGTGTTACGAGACAGGCCTACGAGCAGTACTTC | CASSVTRQAYEQYF
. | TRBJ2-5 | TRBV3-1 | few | TGTGCCAGCAGCCAATCACAGGGGAGGCAGACCCAGTACTTC | CASSQSQGRQTQYF
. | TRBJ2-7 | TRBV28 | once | TGTGCCAGCCAAGCAGCCTACGAGCAGTACTTC | CASQAAYEQYF
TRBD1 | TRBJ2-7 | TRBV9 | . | TGTGCCAGCAGCGTAGGACCCGGGACAGTCTCCTACGAGCAGTACTTC | CASSVGPGTVSYEQYF
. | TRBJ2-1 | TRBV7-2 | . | TGTGCCAGCAGCCTAATAGGGGGAGCACGGGATGAGCAGTTCTTC | CASSLIGGARDEQFF
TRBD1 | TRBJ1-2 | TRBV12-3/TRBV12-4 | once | TGTGCCAGCAGTCCTATTGGGGACAGCCTCTATGGCTACACCTTC | CASSPIGDSLYGYTF
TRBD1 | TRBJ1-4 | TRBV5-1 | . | TGCACCAGCAGCTCTACGGGACAGTCAAATGAAAAACTGTTTTTT | CTSSSTGQSNEKLFF
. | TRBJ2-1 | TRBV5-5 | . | TGTGCCAGCAGCTTGGCCCTCGAGCCGCAGTTCTTC | CASSLALEPQFF
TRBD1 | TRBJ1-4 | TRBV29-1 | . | TGCAGCGTCGCCGAGGGGACAGGGGATGAAAAACTGTTTTTT | CSVAEGTGDEKLFF
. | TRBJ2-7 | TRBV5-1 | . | TGCGCCAGCAGCCTCGACACGTCAAGGGCCTACGAGCGGTACTTC | CASSLDTSRAYERYF
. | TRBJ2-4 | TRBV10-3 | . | TGTGCCATCAGTGAGCGAGGGGGACTAGCCAAAAACATTCAGTACTTC | CAISERGGLAKNIQYF
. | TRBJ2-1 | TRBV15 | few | TGTGCCACCAGCAGAGGGGGGGCGGGAGCCCCCTACAATGAGCAGTTCTTC | CATSRGGAGAPYNEQFF
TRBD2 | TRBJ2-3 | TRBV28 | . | TGTGCCAGCAGTTTCGCAAGAGCGGGAGCGAATACGCAGTATTTT | CASSFARAGANTQYF
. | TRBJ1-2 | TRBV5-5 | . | TGTGCCAGCAGCGTGTCAGGGAGCTATGGCTACACCTTC | CASSVSGSYGYTF
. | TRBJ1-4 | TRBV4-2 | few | TGTGCCAGCAGCCTCACTGAGACGGGGTCTAATGAAAAACTGTTTTTT | CASSLTETGSNEKLFF
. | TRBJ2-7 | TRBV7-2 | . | TGTGCCAGCAGCTTCCGGGACCGGAGCTCCTACGAGCAGTACTTC | CASSFRDRSSYEQYF
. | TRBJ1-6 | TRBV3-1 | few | TGTGCCAGCAGCCAAAGCTGGGCAGGGGACTCACCCCTCCACTTT | CASSQSWAGDSPLHF
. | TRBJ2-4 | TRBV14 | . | TGTGTCAGCAGCCAAGATGTGGCGCGTGAGTCACTAGCCAAAAACATTCAGTACTTC | CVSSQDVARESLAKNIQYF
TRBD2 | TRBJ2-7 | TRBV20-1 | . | TGCAGTGCTAGAGGGGCGGGAGGGACCTACGAGCAGTACTTC | CSARGAGGTYEQYF
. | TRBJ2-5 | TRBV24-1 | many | TGTGCCACCAGTGATAGAATTGAGACCCAGTACTTC | CATSDRIETQYF
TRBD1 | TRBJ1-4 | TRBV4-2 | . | TGTGCCAGCAGGGCCGCAGGGGGGGAAAAACTGTTTTTT | CASRAAGGEKLFF
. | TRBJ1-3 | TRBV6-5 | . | TGTGCCAGCAGCCTGGACGGATTCTCTGGAAACACCATATATTTT | CASSLDGFSGNTIYF
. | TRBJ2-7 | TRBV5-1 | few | TGCGCCAGCAGCTTGGAGGGCTTCAACTACGAGCAGTACTTC | CASSLEGFNYEQYF
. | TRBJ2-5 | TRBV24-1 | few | TGTGCCACCAGTGATCCCCAGGGAGTGGAGACCCAGTACTTC | CATSDPQGVETQYF
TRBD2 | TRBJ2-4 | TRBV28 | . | TGTGCCAGCAGTCACTCCGGGACTAGCGGGAAGAAAAACATTCAGTACTTC | CASSHSGTSGKKNIQYF
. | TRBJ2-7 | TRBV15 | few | TGTGCCACCAGCCCAATCGACCAGGGCGAGCAGTACTTC | CATSPIDQGEQYF
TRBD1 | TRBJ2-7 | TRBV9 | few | TGTGCCAGCAGCCCCCTGACAGGGGGCAGCCCCCCATACGAGCAGTACTTC | CASSPLTGGSPPYEQYF